This entry concerns a single TCR beta chain. The junction and the germline gene differ at one end; a read error may be behind it. This specimen belongs to a study of blood T cell repertoires in COVID-19. On the study more broadly: T cells, B-cell-depleted T cells, or PBMCs provided the cDNA or gDNA that served as material.

Sequencing was performed with immunoSEQ multiplex PCR; in TCRdb, only in-frame clones are kept and a portion is missing. The sample lists 150,000 to 200,000 clones, about 92% occurring once. From germline, CDR1 is SSHAT and CDR2 FNYEAQ (reference sequence). This CDR3 contains 15 residues. The chain recombines TRBV7-7 with TRBJ2-5, with D perhaps matching TRBD2 (7 bases). This TCR was recovered from a woman in her sixties with COVID-19, enrolled during active disease. Sequenced sample: peripheral blood. The CDR3 region has the DNA TGTGCTAGCAGCTTAGGGGGGGGGATCCAAGAGACCCAGTACTTC. Amino acid sequence: CASSLGGGIQETQYF.